Listed below are T cell receptor beta chains from one sample, sequenced in a study of tumor-infiltrating lymphocytes in localized non-small cell lung cancer. Assay: immunoSEQ multiplex PCR; the TCRdb copy retains only in-frame clones and omits some. In the table there are 13,000 to 15,000 clones, around 65% of which are singletons. The sequenced material came from uninvolved lung tissue not adjacent to the tumor. The receptor set was obtained from a human donor with non-small cell lung cancer. Both conserved end residues are part of each CDR3. The D gene is left open where the match is weak. Size is omitted from some rows. Given values are once, few, many or a class for expanded clones.

d_call,j_call,v_call,clone_size,cdr3_nt,cdr3_aa
NA,TRBJ2-7,TRBV28,NA,TGTGCCAGCAGCTCCGACAGCTACGAGCAGTACTTC,CASSSDSYEQYF
NA,TRBJ2-4,TRBV7-2,NA,TGTGCCAGCAGCTTAGTCAAAAACATTCAGTACTTC,CASSLVKNIQYF
NA,TRBJ1-2,TRBV6-5,NA,TGTGCCAGCAGTTACCGACGGCCACGGGACTACGGCTACACCTTC,CASSYRRPRDYGYTF
NA,TRBJ2-1,TRBV2,NA,TGTGCCAGCAGCCCCGAACAGGCCGGTGGGAATGAGCAGTTCTTC,CASSPEQAGGNEQFF
NA,TRBJ2-3,TRBV30,NA,TGTGCCTGGAGTGTACGGAGTAAAGGCACAGATACGCAGTATTTT,CAWSVRSKGTDTQYF
NA,TRBJ1-1,TRBV19,NA,TGTGCCAGTAGGGTGGGCCGAGGGACTGAAGCTTTCTTT,CASRVGRGTEAFF
NA,TRBJ2-1,TRBV11-3,NA,TGTGCCAGCAGCTTAGGGCTCCGGGGGTCTAACAATGAGCAGTTCTTC,CASSLGLRGSNNEQFF
NA,TRBJ1-1,TRBV13,NA,TGTGCCAGCACCCTAGTACAACAGAACACTGAAGCTTTCTTT,CASTLVQQNTEAFF
NA,TRBJ1-2,TRBV7-8,few,TGTGCCAGCAGCTCTACATTTGAGGCGTCTGGTGGCTACACCTTC,CASSSTFEASGGYTF
NA,TRBJ1-1,TRBV15,NA,TGTGCCACCAGCAAGACGATGAACACTGAAGCTTTCTTT,CATSKTMNTEAFF
NA,TRBJ1-5,TRBV23-1,NA,TGCGCCAGCCCCCCTCGACCTTCCTCGCAGGGGAATCAGCCCCAGCATTTT,CASPPRPSSQGNQPQHF
TRBD1,TRBJ2-5,TRBV5-4,few,TGTGCCAGCAGCGTGGGACAGCAAGAGACCCAGTACTTC,CASSVGQQETQYF
NA,TRBJ2-5,TRBV20-1,few,TGCAGTGCTAGAGATCCAAAGACCCAGTACTTC,CSARDPKTQYF
NA,TRBJ2-3,TRBV2,NA,TGTGCCAGCAGAATTGGGTTGATCACAGATACGCAGTATTTT,CASRIGLITDTQYF
NA,TRBJ2-3,TRBV4-3,NA,TGCGCCAGCAGCCAAGATCCGAGGGGCACAGATACGCAGTATTTT,CASSQDPRGTDTQYF
NA,TRBJ1-1,TRBV30,medium-sized,TGTGCCTGGAGTGTAGTCCAGGACGAAGCTTTCTTT,CAWSVVQDEAFF
NA,TRBJ2-2,TRBV6-6,NA,TGTGCCAGCAGTTACGGATTATCCGGGGAGCTGTTTTTT,CASSYGLSGELFF
TRBD2,TRBJ2-1,TRBV27,NA,TGTGCCAGCAGTCCCAGGAGAGCGGGAGGGATGAGCTCCTACAATGAGCAGTTCTTC,CASSPRRAGGMSSYNEQFF
TRBD1,TRBJ1-4,TRBV7-2,NA,TGTGCCAGCAGTGACAGGGGGCAGGGTGAAAAACTGTTTTTT,CASSDRGQGEKLFF
NA,TRBJ1-2,TRBV30,once,TGTGCCTGGAGTGTACAGAGAGTTGGCTACACCTTC,CAWSVQRVGYTF
NA,TRBJ1-2,TRBV6-6,NA,TGTGCCAGCAGTTACTCGACTGTATCGACGTATGGCTACACCTTC,CASSYSTVSTYGYTF
NA,TRBJ2-1,TRBV9,NA,TGTGCCAGCAGCCTCGCGGGGTATAATGAGCAGTTCTTC,CASSLAGYNEQFF